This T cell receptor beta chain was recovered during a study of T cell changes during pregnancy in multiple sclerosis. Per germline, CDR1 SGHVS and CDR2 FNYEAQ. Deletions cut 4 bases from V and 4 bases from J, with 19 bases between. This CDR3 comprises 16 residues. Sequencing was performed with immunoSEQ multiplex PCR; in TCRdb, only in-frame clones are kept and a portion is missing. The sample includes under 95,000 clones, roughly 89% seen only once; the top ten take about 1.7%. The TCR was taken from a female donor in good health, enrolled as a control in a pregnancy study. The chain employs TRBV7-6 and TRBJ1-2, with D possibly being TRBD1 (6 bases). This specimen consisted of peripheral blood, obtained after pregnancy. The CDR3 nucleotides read TGTGCCAGCAGCTCCATAGGGGGGGCAGATGCCTATGGCTACACCTTC. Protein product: CASSSIGGADAYGYTF.